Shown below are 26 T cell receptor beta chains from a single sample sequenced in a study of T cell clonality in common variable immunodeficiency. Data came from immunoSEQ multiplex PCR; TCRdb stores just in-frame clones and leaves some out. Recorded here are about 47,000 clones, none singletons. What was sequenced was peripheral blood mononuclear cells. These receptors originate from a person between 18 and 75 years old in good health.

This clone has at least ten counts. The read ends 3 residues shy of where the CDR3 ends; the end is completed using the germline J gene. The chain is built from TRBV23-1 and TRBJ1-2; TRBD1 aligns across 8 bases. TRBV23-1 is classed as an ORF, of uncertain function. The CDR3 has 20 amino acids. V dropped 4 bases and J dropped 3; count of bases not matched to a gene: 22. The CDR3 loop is CASSPYRLRTPQGADYGYTF. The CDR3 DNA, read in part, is TGCGCCAGCAGTCCGTATCGTCTACGGACCCCGCAGGGGGCGGACTATGGC.

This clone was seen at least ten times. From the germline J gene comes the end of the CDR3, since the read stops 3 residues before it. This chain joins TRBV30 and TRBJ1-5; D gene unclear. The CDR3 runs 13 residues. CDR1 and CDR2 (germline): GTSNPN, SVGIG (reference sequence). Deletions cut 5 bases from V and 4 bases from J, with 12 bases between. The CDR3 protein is CAWDLAGNQPQHF. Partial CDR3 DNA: TGTGCCTGGGATCTAGCCGGAAATCAGCCC.

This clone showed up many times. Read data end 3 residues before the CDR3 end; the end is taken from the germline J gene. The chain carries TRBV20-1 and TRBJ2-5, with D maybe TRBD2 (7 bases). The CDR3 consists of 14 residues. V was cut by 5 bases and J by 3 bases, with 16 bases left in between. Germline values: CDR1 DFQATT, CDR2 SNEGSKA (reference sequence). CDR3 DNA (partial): TGCAGTGCTCACTCGGGGGGCGGCAAAGAGACC. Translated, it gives CSAHSGGGKET. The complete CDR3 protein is CSAHSGGGKETQYF.

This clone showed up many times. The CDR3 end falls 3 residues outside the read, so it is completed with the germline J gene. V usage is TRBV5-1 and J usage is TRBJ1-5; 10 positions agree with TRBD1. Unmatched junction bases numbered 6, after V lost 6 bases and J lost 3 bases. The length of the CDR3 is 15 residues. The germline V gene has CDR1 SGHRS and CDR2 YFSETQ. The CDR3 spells CASNPGTGANQPQHF. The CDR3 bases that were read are TGCGCCAGCAACCCGGGGACAGGGGCCAATCAGCCC.

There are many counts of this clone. CDR3 sequence: CSARKIATDRGSAYNEQFF. The CDR3 bases that were read are TGCAGTGCCCGAAAGATCGCCACAGACAGGGGCTCCGCCTACAATGAG. The chain employs TRBV20-1 and TRBJ2-1; TRBD1 agrees at 8 bases. Sequencing ends 3 residues short of the CDR3 end; the germline J gene provides the rest. Germline V gene sequence: CDR1 DFQATT, CDR2 SNEGSKA (reference sequence). With 6 bases clipped from V and 2 bases from J, the junction kept 21 bases outside the gene matches. CDR3 length: 19 residues.

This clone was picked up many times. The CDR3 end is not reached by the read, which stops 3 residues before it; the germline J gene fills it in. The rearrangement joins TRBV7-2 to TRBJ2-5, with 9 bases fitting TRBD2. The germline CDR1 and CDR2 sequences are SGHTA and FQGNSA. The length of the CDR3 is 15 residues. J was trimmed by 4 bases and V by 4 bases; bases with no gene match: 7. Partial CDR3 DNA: TGTGCCAGCAGCTCCGGACTAGCGTTTTCAGAGACC. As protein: CASSSGLAFSET. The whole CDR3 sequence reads CASSSGLAFSETQYF.

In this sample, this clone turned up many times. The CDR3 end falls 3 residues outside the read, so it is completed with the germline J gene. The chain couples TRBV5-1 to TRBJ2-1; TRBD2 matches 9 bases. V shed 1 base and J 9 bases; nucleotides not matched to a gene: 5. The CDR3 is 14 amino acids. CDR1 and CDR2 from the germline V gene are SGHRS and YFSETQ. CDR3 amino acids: CASSLPAGGVEQFF. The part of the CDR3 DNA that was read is TGCGCCAGCAGCTTGCCGGCGGGGGGGGTTGAG.

The CDR3 bases that were read are TGTGCCAGCATGAGACAGCTGAACACCGGGGAG. This codes for CASMRQLNTGE. The CDR3 as a whole reads CASMRQLNTGELFF. J is TRBJ2-2 and V is TRBV2, with D maybe TRBD1 (5 bases). The CDR3 end falls 3 residues outside the read, so it is completed with the germline J gene. V gave up 7 bases and J gave up 1 base, with 10 bases separating them. This CDR3 contains 14 residues. Per germline, CDR1 SNHLY and CDR2 FYNNEI.

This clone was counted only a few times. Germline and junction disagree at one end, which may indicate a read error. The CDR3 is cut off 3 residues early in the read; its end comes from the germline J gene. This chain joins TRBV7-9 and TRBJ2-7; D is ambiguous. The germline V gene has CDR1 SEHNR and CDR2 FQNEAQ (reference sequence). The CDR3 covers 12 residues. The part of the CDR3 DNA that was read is TGTTCCAGCAGCTTAGAGGCCTACGAG. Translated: CSSSLEAYE. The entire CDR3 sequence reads CSSSLEAYEQYF.

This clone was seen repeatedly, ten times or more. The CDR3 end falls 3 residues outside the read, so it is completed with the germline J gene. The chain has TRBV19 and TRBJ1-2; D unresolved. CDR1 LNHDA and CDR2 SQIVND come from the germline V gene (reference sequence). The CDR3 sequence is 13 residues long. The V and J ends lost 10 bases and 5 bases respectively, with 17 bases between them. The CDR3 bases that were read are TGTGCCACTGCGGATATGCGGCGGTATGGC. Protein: CATADMRRYG. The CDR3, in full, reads CATADMRRYGYTF.

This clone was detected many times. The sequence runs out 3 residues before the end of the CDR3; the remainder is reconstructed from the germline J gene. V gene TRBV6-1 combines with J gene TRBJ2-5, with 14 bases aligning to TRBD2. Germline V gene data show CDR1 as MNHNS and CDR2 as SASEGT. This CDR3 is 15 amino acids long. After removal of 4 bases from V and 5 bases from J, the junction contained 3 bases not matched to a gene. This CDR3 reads CASSGLAGGQETQYF. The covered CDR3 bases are TGTGCCAGCAGTGGACTAGCGGGGGGGCAGGAGACC.

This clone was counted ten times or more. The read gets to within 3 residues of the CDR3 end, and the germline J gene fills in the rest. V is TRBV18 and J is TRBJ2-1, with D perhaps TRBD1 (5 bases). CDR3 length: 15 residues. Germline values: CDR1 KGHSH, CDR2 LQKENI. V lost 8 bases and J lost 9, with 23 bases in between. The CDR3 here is CASTPPGASEIEQFF. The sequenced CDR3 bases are TGTGCCAGCACTCCCCCTGGGGCCTCGGAGATTGAG.

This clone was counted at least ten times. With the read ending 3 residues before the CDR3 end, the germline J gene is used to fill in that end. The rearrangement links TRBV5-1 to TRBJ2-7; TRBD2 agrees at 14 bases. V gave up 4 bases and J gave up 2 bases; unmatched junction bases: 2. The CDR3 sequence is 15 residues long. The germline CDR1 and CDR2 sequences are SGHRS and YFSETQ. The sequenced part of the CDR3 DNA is TGCGCCAGCAGCCCGGGACTAGCGGGGGCCTACGAG. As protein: CASSPGLAGAYE. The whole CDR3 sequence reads CASSPGLAGAYEQYF.

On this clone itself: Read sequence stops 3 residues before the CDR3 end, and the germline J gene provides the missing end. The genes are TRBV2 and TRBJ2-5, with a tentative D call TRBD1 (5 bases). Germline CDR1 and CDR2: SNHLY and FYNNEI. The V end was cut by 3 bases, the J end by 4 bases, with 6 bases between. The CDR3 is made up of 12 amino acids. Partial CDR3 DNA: TGTGCCAGCAGTGATCAGGGAGAGACC. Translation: CASSDQGET. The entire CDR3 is CASSDQGETQYF.

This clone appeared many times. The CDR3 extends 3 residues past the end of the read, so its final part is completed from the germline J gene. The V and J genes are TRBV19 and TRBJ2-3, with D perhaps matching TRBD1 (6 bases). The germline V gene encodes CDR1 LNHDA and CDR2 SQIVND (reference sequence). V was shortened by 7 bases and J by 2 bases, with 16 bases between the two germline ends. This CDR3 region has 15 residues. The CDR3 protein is CASTAQGTPTDTQYF. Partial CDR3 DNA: TGTGCCAGTACGGCTCAGGGGACCCCCACAGATACG.

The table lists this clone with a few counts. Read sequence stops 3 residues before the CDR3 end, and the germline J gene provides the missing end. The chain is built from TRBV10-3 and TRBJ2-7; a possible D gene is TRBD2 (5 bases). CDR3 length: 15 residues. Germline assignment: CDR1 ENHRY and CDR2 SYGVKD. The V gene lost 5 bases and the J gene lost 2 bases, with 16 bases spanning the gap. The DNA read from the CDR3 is TGTGCCATCAGTAACAAGGAGCGGATAACCTACGAG. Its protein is CAISNKERITYE. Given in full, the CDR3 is CAISNKERITYEQYF.

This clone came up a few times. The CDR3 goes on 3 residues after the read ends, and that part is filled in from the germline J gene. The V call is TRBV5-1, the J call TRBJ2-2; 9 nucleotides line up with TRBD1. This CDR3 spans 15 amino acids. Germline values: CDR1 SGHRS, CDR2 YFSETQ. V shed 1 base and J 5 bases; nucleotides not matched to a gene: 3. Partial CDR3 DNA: TGCGCCAGCAGCTTGATACAGGGGGCGACCGGGGAG. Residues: CASSLIQGATGE. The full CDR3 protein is CASSLIQGATGELFF.

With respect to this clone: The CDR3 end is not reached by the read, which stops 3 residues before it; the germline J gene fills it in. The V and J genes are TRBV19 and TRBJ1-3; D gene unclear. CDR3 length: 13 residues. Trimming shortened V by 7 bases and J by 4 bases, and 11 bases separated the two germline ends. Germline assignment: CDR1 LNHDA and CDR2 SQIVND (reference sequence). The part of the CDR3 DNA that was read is TGTGCCAGTACCGCACGCGCAGGAAACACC. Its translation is CASTARAGNT. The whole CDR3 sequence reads CASTARAGNTIYF.

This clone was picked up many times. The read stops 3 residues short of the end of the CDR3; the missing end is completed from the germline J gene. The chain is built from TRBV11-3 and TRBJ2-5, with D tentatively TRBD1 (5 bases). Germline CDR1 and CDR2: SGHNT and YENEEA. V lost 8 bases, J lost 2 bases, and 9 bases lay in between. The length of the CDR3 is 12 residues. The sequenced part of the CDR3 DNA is TGTGCCAGCGGCCAGGGACAAGAGACC. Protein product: CASGQGQET. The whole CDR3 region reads CASGQGQETQYF.

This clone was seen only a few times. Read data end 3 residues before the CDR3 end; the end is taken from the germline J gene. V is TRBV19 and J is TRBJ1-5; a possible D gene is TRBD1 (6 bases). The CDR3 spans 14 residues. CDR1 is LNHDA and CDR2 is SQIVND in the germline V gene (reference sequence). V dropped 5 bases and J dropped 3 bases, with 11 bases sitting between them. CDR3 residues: CASSRQGINQPQHF. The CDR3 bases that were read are TGTGCCAGTAGTCGTCAGGGGATCAATCAGCCC.

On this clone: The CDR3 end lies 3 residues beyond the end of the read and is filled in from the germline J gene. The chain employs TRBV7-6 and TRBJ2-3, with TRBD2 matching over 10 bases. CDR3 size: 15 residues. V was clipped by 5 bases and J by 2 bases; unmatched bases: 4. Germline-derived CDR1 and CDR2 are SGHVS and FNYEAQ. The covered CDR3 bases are TGTGCCAGCAGCCGGACTAGCGGCTCCACAGATACG. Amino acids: CASSRTSGSTDT. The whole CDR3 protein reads CASSRTSGSTDTQYF. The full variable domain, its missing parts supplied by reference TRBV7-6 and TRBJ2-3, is GAGVSQSPRYKVTKRGQDVALRCDPISGHVSLYWYRQALGQGPEFLTYFNYEAQQDKSGLPNDRFSAERPEGSISTLTIQRTEQRDSAMYRCASSRTSGSTDTQYFGPGTRLTVL.

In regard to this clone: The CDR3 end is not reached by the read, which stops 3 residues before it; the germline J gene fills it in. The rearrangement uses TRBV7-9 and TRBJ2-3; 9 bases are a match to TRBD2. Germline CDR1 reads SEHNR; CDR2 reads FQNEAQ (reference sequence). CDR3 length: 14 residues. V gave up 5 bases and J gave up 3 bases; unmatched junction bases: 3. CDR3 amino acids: CASSQTSGTDTQYF. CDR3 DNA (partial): TGTGCCAGCAGCCAAACTAGCGGGACAGATACG.

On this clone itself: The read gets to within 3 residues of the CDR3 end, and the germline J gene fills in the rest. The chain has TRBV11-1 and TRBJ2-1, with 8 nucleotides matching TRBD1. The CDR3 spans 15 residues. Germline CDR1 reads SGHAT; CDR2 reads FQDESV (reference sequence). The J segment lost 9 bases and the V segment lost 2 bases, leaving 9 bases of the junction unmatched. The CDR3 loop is CASSLTGPTGGEQFF. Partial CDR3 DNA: TGTGCCAGCAGCTTAACAGGCCCCACAGGGGGTGAG.

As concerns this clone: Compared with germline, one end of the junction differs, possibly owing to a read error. The DNA read from the CDR3 is TGTGCCAGCTTACCACCTTACAGGGTAAATTCACCC. Residues: CASLPPYRVNSP. The entire CDR3 protein reads CASLPPYRVNSPLHF. The V gene is TRBV18, the J gene TRBJ1-6, with D possibly TRBD1 on 6 matching bases. The CDR3 goes on 3 residues after the read ends, and that part is filled in from the germline J gene. The length of the CDR3 is 15 residues. CDR1 and CDR2 (germline): KGHSH, LQKENI.

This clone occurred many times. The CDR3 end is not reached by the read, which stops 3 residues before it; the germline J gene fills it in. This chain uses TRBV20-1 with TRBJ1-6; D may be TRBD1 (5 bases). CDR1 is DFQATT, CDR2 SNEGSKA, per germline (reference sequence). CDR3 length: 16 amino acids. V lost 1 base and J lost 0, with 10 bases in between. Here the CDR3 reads CSARAGSSSYNSPLHF. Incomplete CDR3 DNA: TGCAGTGCTAGAGCAGGGAGCAGCTCCTATAATTCACCC.

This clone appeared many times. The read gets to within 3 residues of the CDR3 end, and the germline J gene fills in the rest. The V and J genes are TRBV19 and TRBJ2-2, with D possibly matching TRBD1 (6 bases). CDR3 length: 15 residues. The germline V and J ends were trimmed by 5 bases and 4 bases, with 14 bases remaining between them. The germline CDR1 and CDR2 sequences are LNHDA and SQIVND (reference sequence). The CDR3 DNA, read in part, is TGTGCCAGTAGTCAGCAGAACAGGGCCACCGGGGAG. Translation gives CASSQQNRATGE. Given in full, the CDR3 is CASSQQNRATGELFF.